This passage covers 20 T cell receptor beta chains from one sample sequenced in a study of vaccination and CD4 T cells after COVID-19. TCRdb used MiXCR to reprocess the PCR reads, holding one entry per CDR3 protein. The table shows about 14,000 distinct CDR3 sequences, with roughly 65% occurring only once. The sample here was CD4+ T cells from blood, taken after SARS-CoV-2 vaccination. The receptors here all came from a human donor who had recovered from COVID-19.

This clonotype was seen only a few times. The V gene is TRBV7-3, the J gene TRBJ1-1; D perhaps matches TRBD1 (5 bases). The V gene's germline CDR1 is SGHTA and CDR2 FQGTGA. CDR3 size: 15 residues. Trimming removed 2 bases at V and 0 bases at J, with 10 bases between. The chain's CDR3 is CASSLGGRMNTEAFF. CDR3 bases: TGTGCCAGCAGCTTAGGGGGACGGATGAACACTGAAGCTTTCTTT.

This clonotype was seen only a few times. This chain connects TRBV20-1 to TRBJ1-1, with 7 bases matching TRBD1. Per germline, CDR1 DFQATT and CDR2 SNEGSKA (reference sequence). V shed 6 bases, J shed 4 bases, and the junction held 8 bases outside the gene matches. CDR3 length: 13 amino acids. This CDR3 is CSARLDRATEAFF. The CDR3 bases are TGCAGTGCCAGACTCGACAGGGCCACTGAAGCTTTCTTT.

The V gene is TRBV6-1, the J gene TRBJ2-5, with 11 bases matching TRBD1. CDR3 size: 13 residues. V shed 6 bases, J shed 5 bases, and the junction held 2 bases outside the gene matches. Germline V lookup: CDR1 MNHNS, CDR2 SASEGT. CDR3 nucleotide sequence: TGTGCCAGCAGAGGGACAGGGGGGGAGACCCAGTACTTC. This gives the protein CASRGTGGETQYF.

This chain joins TRBV20-1 and TRBJ1-1, with 8 nucleotides matching TRBD1. Germline loops: CDR1 DFQATT, CDR2 SNEGSKA (reference sequence). Losses at the gene ends were 2 bases for V and 3 bases for J; bases not matched to a gene: 5. The CDR3 runs 14 residues. The DNA for the CDR3 is TGCAGTGCTAGATCAAACAGGGGGTACACTGAAGCTTTCTTT. It is translated as CSARSNRGYTEAFF.

This rearrangement joins TRBV2 to TRBJ2-2, with D perhaps being TRBD1 or TRBD2 (5 bases each). Trimming removed 6 bases at V and 6 bases at J, with 14 bases between. The CDR3 is 14 amino acids. Germline V lookup: CDR1 SNHLY, CDR2 FYNNEI. DNA of the CDR3: TGTGCCAGCAGCGGGACGCCCGCTGCCGGGGAGCTGTTTTTT. Its protein is CASSGTPAAGELFF.

V and J are TRBV10-3 and TRBJ2-1, with a possible D match to TRBD2 (5 bases). V lost 4 bases to trimming and J lost 8 bases, with 12 bases between them. Germline lookup yields CDR1 ENHRY and CDR2 SYGVKD. CDR3 length: 13 amino acids. The CDR3 DNA is TGTGCCATCAGTGGGGTTAGCGTCGATGAGCAGTTCTTC. It translates to CAISGVSVDEQFF.

Comments on this clonotype: Relative to the germline gene, one junction end is altered; a read error may explain this. V and J are TRBV19 and TRBJ2-7, with 12 bases matching TRBD2. The CDR3 has 14 residues. Germline CDR1 reads LNHDA; CDR2 reads SQIVND (reference sequence). The CDR3 protein is CASRTSGSSYERYF. The CDR3 bases are TGTGCCAGTAGGACTAGCGGGAGTTCCTACGAGCGGTACTTC.

This clonotype is a singleton in its sample. The genes are TRBV20-1 and TRBJ1-1; D is unresolved. The V and J ends lost 4 bases and 3 bases respectively, with 9 bases between them. The germline CDR1 and CDR2 sequences are DFQATT and SNEGSKA (reference sequence). The length of the CDR3 is 12 residues. CDR3 loop: CSAKVGDTEAFF. The CDR3 bases are TGCAGTGCTAAGGTCGGCGACACTGAAGCTTTCTTT.

Details on this clonotype: The junction departs from the called germline gene at one end, perhaps through a read error. V and J are TRBV7-3 and TRBJ2-5; D gene uncertain. Germline V gene lookup returns CDR1 SGHTA and CDR2 FQGTGA. CDR3 length: 12 amino acids. The CDR3 DNA reads TGTGTCAGCAGCTTAACCGGGGAGACCCAGTACTTC. Translating gives CVSSLTGETQYF.

The chain carries TRBV20-1 and TRBJ2-1, with 7 nucleotides matching TRBD2. The CDR3 runs 15 residues. CDR1 is DFQATT, CDR2 SNEGSKA, per germline (reference sequence). V dropped 0 bases and J dropped 3; count of bases not matched to a gene: 5. CDR3 bases: TGCAGTGCTAGAGATCCGACTAGCTTCTACAATGAGCAGTTCTTC. Its translation: CSARDPTSFYNEQFF.

This chain joins TRBV5-1 and TRBJ1-5; D uncertain. V lost 0 bases and J lost 7, with 14 bases in between. This CDR3 contains 15 residues. Per germline, CDR1 SGHRS and CDR2 YFSETQ. The CDR3, as DNA: TGCGCCAGCAGCTTGGGGACGGAGGCGATCCAGCCCCAGCATTTT. Protein: CASSLGTEAIQPQHF.

The chain employs TRBV7-9 and TRBJ1-2, with TRBD1 as a possible D gene (5 bases). From germline, CDR1 is SEHNR and CDR2 FQNEAQ (reference sequence). Deletions cut 5 bases from V and 2 bases from J, with 12 bases between. The CDR3 loop spans 14 amino acids. CDR3 loop: CASSRMGVNYGYTF. CDR3 bases: TGTGCCAGCAGCCGGATGGGGGTGAACTATGGCTACACCTTC.

This clonotype was seen a few times. The V gene is TRBV7-2, the J gene TRBJ1-1, with 9 positions matching TRBD1. The germline V gene has CDR1 SGHTA and CDR2 FQGNSA. V dropped 5 bases and J dropped 3; count of bases not matched to a gene: 7. The CDR3 extends over 15 amino acids. The CDR3 region has the DNA TGTGCCAGCAGCCAACAGGGGGCGCCGGACACTGAAGCTTTCTTT. Protein sequence: CASSQQGAPDTEAFF.

The chain couples TRBV7-8 to TRBJ2-1; 13 bases match TRBD2. This CDR3 region has 17 residues. Per germline, CDR1 SGHVS and CDR2 FQNEAQ. J lost 0 bases, V lost 8 bases, and 7 bases had no gene match. The CDR3 is CASLGLAGEVSYNEQFF. DNA for the CDR3: TGTGCCAGCCTTGGACTAGCGGGAGAGGTCTCCTACAATGAGCAGTTCTTC.

This sequence joins TRBV7-8 and TRBJ2-7, with D maybe TRBD1 (5 bases). Germline V gene sequence: CDR1 SGHVS, CDR2 FQNEAQ. V was cut by 7 bases and J by 2 bases, with 15 bases left in between. CDR3 length: 14 amino acids. In DNA, the CDR3 is TGTGCCAGCATCCAGGACACTTTTACCTACGAGCAGTACTTC. Translated, it gives CASIQDTFTYEQYF. Based on the CDR3 plus reference TRBV7-8 and TRBJ2-7, the full variable domain is GAGVSQSPRYKVAKRGQDVALRCDPISGHVSLFWYQQALGQGPEFLTYFQNEAQLDKSGLPSDRFFAERPEGSVSTLKIQRTQQEDSAVYLCASIQDTFTYEQYFGPGTRLTVT.

The V gene is TRBV20-1, the J gene TRBJ2-3; 8 bases map to TRBD2. Germline CDR1 reads DFQATT; CDR2 reads SNEGSKA (reference sequence). After removal of 4 bases from V and 3 bases from J, the junction contained 6 bases not matched to a gene. CDR3 size: 14 residues. CDR3 in amino acids: CSAMSGSKTDTQYF. CDR3 DNA sequence: TGCAGTGCTATGAGCGGGAGCAAGACAGATACGCAGTATTTT.

The chain has TRBV24-1 and TRBJ2-7; 9 bases are shared with TRBD1. Germline lookup yields CDR1 KGHDR and CDR2 SFDVKD. Unmatched junction bases numbered 7, after V lost 6 bases and J lost 2 bases. This CDR3 has 15 amino acids. CDR3 protein: CATSNGQGLTYEQYF. The CDR3 nucleotides are TGTGCCACCAGTAACGGACAGGGGCTAACCTACGAGCAGTACTTC.

The chain joins TRBV24-1 to TRBJ2-3; weak D call: TRBD2 (7 bases). There are 17 residues in the CDR3. V lost 3 bases and J lost 5, with 20 bases in between. Per the germline V gene, CDR1 is KGHDR and CDR2 is SFDVKD. The CDR3 nucleotides are TGTGCCACCAGTGATCCCCGGCGGGGGCCGGTCGGAGATACGCAGTATTTT. As protein: CATSDPRRGPVGDTQYF.

The chain couples TRBV24-1 to TRBJ2-5, with unresolved D. The V gene's germline CDR1 is KGHDR and CDR2 SFDVKD. V dropped 1 base and J dropped 2 bases, with 4 bases sitting between them. The CDR3 is 13 residues long. The chain's CDR3 is CATSDFRQETQYF. In nucleotides, the CDR3 is TGTGCCACCAGTGATTTCCGTCAAGAGACCCAGTACTTC.

The chain uses TRBV7-2 and TRBJ1-5; perhaps TRBD1 as D (5 bases). V was clipped by 1 base and J by 7 bases, with 8 bases between them. Germline assignment: CDR1 SGHTA and CDR2 FQGNSA. There are 13 residues in the CDR3. CDR3 DNA: TGTGCCAGCAGCTTAGAGGGGCGGCAGCCCCAGCATTTT. It encodes CASSLEGRQPQHF.